This T cell receptor (beta chain) was sequenced during a study of regulatory T cells in long-lasting Graves disease. Through Arm-PCR of CDR3 regions and iRepertoire HTBI primers, TCR beta libraries were built. TCRdb recomputed calls from the multiplex PCR reads with MiXCR, one row per CDR3 protein. The sample has about 430,000 distinct CDR3 sequences, 21% seen once. Germline V gene lookup returns CDR1 SNHLY and CDR2 FYNNEI. The CDR3 consists of 12 residues. Specified time point: persistent/refractory GD, antithyroid drugs over 5 years with positive TRAb. PBMCs provided the RNA from which the TCR library was made. This clonotype has only one observation. Antigen unknown. A read error is possible here, since a much larger clone lies one base away. General study findings and limits: Because few samples were included, accuracy may have been lower. Persistent Graves' patients showed less TCR diversity than newly diagnosed ones.

The chain couples TRBV2 to TRBJ1-4; D ambiguous. Material: peripheral blood mononuclear cells (PBMCs), obtained when the disease was refractory, from a patient treated with antithyroid drugs. This clonotype originated in a female donor with Graves disease. The CDR3 coding sequence is TGTGCCAGAAGTGATATAGGTGAAAAACTGTTTTTT. Its protein product is CARSDIGEKLFF.